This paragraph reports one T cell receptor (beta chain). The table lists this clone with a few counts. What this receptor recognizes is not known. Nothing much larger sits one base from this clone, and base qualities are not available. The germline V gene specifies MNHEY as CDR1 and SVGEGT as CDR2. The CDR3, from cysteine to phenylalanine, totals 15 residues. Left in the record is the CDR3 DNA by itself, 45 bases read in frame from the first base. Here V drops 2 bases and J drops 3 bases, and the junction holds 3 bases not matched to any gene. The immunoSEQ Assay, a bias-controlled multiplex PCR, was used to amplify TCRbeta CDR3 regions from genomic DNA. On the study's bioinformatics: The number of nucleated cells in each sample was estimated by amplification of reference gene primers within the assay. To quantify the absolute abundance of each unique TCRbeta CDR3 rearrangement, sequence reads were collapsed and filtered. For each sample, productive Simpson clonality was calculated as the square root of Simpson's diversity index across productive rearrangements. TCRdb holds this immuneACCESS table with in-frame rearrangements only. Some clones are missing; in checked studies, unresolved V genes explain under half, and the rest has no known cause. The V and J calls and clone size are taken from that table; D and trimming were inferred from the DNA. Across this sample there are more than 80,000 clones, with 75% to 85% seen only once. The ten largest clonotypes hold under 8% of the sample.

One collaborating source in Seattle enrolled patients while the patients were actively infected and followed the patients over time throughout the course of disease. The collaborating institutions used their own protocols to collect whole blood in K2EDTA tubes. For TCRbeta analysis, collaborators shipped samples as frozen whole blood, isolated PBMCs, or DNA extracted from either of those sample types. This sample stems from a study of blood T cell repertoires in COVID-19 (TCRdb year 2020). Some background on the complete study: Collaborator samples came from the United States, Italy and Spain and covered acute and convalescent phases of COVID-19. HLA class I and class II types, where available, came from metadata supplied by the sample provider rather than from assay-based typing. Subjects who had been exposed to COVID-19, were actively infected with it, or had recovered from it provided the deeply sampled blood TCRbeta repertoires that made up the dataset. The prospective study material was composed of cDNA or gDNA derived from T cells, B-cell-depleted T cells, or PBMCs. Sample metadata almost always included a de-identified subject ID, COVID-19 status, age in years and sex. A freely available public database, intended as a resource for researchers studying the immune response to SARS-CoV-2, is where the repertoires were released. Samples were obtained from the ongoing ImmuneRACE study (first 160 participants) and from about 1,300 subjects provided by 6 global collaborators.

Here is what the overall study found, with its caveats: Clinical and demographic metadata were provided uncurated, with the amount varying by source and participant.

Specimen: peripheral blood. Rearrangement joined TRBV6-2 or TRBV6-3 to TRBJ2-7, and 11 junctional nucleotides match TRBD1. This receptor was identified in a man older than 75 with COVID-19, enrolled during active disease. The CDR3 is CASSYDGTGGYEQYF. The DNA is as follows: TGTGCCAGCAGTTACGACGGGACAGGGGGCTACGAGCAGTACTTC.